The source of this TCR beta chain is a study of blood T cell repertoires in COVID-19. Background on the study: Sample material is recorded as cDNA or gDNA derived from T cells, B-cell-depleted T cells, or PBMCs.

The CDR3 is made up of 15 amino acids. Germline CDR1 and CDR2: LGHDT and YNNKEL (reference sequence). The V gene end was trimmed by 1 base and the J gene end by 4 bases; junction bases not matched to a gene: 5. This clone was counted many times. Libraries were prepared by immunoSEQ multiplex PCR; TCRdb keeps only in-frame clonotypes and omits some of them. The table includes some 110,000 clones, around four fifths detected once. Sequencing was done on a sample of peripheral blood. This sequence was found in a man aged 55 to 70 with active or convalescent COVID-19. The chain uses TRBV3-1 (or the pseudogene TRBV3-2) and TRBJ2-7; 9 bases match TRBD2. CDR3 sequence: CASSQGGRALYEQYF. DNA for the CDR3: TGTGCCAGCAGCCAAGGCGGGAGGGCCTTATACGAGCAGTACTTC.